This TCR beta chain was profiled in a study of OX40 agonist ivuxolimab in advanced cancers. In the study overall: Averaging approximately 60 years in age, with a range of roughly 20 to 90, the cohort was around 83% male.

The assay was immunoSEQ multiplex PCR, and TCRdb's table has in-frame clones only and misses some. Of under 90,000 clones in the sample, roughly 90% were seen once. General observations from the study: On average, a greater number of expanded clones characterised CD8+ T cells relative to CD4+. CD4+ and CD8+ T cells in blood underwent clonal expansion by week 6 at 0.1 to 3.0 mg/kg.

This clone was detected only once. Its target is unknown. Patients were ineligible given autoimmune disease history or systemic immunosuppression. The sequencing used CD4+ or CD8+ T cells sorted from blood, collected in a trial of the OX40 agonist ivuxolimab. The receptor was isolated from an adult with an advanced solid tumor such as melanoma, head and neck, liver or kidney cancer.

The CDR3 nucleotides read TGTGCCAGCAGTTACTCCTGGAATCCCTACGAGCAGTACTTC. Its protein is CASSYSWNPYEQYF. The V gene is TRBV6-5, the J gene TRBJ2-7; D not certain. Per the germline V gene, CDR1 is MNHEY and CDR2 is SVGAGI. The CDR3 is 14 residues long. The V and J ends lost 0 bases and 2 bases respectively, with 8 bases between them.